The clone carrying this T cell receptor (beta chain) was detected once. Its antigen is not known. This sample was included in a study of radiotherapy plus CTLA-4 blockade in lung cancer. Across the whole study: Around 20% of enrolled patients responded objectively, and approximately 34% had disease control. Study-wide points: There was expansion of tumor-derived TCR clones in blood after radiotherapy plus ipilimumab. Interferon-beta and early blood T cell clone dynamics reportedly predicted response best.

Each patient with chemo-refractory metastatic non-small-cell lung cancer was treated with focal radiation plus CTLA-4 blockade using ipilimumab. The CDR3 sequence is 15 residues long. Germline CDR1 reads SGHRS; CDR2 reads YFSETQ. The V segment lost 7 bases and the J segment 4 bases; nucleotides outside the gene matches: 13. Assay used: immunoSEQ multiplex PCR; TCRdb lists only in-frame clones, some missing. The table includes around 30,000 clones, under 85% detected once. The receptor was derived from a human donor with non-small cell lung cancer whose response to radiotherapy plus ipilimumab could not be evaluated. The sequencing here drew on peripheral blood, taken from a patient treated with radiotherapy plus ipilimumab. The chain employs TRBV5-1 and TRBJ2-7; 8 bases fit TRBD1. The CDR3 sequence is CASQLGQGAKYEQYF. The CDR3 DNA sequence: TGCGCCAGCCAGCTCGGGCAGGGGGCAAAGTACGAGCAGTACTTC. Full variable domain (rest looked up from reference TRBV5-1 and TRBJ2-7): KAGVTQTPRYLIKTRGQQVTLSCSPISGHRSVSWYQQTPGQGLQFLFEYFSETQRNKGNFPGRFSGRQFSNSRSEMNVSTLELGDSALYLCASQLGQGAKYEQYFGPGTRLTVT.